This TCR beta chain was captured by sequencing in a study of T cells in Graves' hyperthyroidism and ophthalmopathy. The study's findings and limits: From stable hyperthyroidism, ophthalmopathy was separated by a 13 V-J model. The blood repertoire included most of the expanded thyroid clonotypes above 0.001.

Source material for PBMCs was 10 ml fresh peripheral blood. This CDR3 is 16 amino acids long. The V gene lost 4 bases and the J gene lost 0 bases, with 14 bases spanning the gap. Germline V CDR1 and CDR2: KGHDR, SFDVKD. RNA transcripts were the template for amplifying TCR beta CDR3 regions. TCR CDR3 underwent first-round RT-PCR with the HTBI primer set. Each CDR3 protein is one row after TCRdb ran MiXCR on the multiplex PCR reads. The table includes around 700,000 distinct CDR3 sequences, 15% to 20% detected once. A note on this clonotype: Its cognate antigen is unknown.

The specimen was blood. This sequence was found in a woman between 45 and 60 years old with Graves' hyperthyroidism that later progressed to Graves' ophthalmopathy. This chain uses TRBV24-1 with TRBJ2-5, with D maybe TRBD1 (6 bases). CDR3 region: CATSEPGTTYQETQYF. CDR3 bases: TGTGCCACCAGTGAACCCGGGACAACGTACCAAGAGACCCAGTACTTC.